A single sample gave rise to the 20 T cell receptor beta chains below, sequenced in a study of blood T cell repertoires in COVID-19. Produced via immunoSEQ multiplex PCR; TCRdb's table is partial and in-frame only. The data contain around 300,000 clones, approximately 92% of them singletons. The sequenced material came from PBMCs or T cells enriched from blood (not recorded which). These receptors were obtained from a woman under 40 who had recovered from COVID-19.

The J gene is TRBJ1-5, the V gene TRBV19, with D possibly being TRBD1 (5 bases). Germline loops: CDR1 LNHDA, CDR2 SQIVND (reference sequence). The CDR3 totals 15 residues. V dropped 3 bases and J dropped 0 bases, with 9 bases sitting between them. The CDR3 here is CASSIPGNSNQPQHF. CDR3 nucleotide sequence: TGTGCCAGTAGTATTCCAGGGAATAGCAATCAGCCCCAGCATTTT. Drawing the rest from reference TRBV19 and TRBJ1-5, the complete variable domain is DGGITQSPKYLFRKEGQNVTLSCEQNLNHDAMYWYRQDPGQGLRLIYYSQIVNDFQKGDIAEGYSVSREKKESFPLTVTSAQKNPTAFYLCASSIPGNSNQPQHFGDGTRLSIL.

The chain has TRBV12-3 or TRBV12-4 and TRBJ2-1, with D perhaps TRBD1 (5 bases). This CDR3 comprises 13 residues. Trimming cost V 5 bases and J 8 bases, with 13 bases left between them. CDR3 region: CASSRRDNDEQFF. In nucleotides, the CDR3 is TGTGCCAGCAGTCGCAGGGATAACGATGAGCAGTTCTTC.

The sample holds a few counts of this clone. The V call is TRBV6-5, the J call TRBJ2-1, with 8 bases lining up with TRBD2. The germline V gene encodes CDR1 MNHEY and CDR2 SVGAGI. This CDR3 region has 14 residues. V lost 1 base to trimming and J lost 7 bases; unmatched junction nucleotides: 3. CDR3: CASSYYSGENEQFF. As DNA, the CDR3 is TGTGCCAGCAGTTACTATAGCGGGGAAAATGAGCAGTTCTTC.

This clone was recorded a few times. The chain combines TRBV28 with TRBJ2-7; D is uncertain. The V end was cut by 7 bases, the J end by 5 bases, with 24 bases between. CDR3 size: 16 residues. CDR1 is MDHEN and CDR2 is SYDVKM in the germline V gene. In nucleotides, the CDR3 is TGTGCCAGCACCTGGTCCCGGGTTCCACGATCAGACGAGCAGTACTTC. Translated: CASTWSRVPRSDEQYF. The full variable domain, completed using reference TRBV28 and TRBJ2-7, is DVKVTQSSRYLVKRTGEKVFLECVQDMDHENMFWYRQDPGLGLRLIYFSYDVKMKEKGDIPEGYSVSREKKERFSLILESASTNQTSMYLCASTWSRVPRSDEQYFGPGTRLTVT.

This sequence joins TRBV27 and TRBJ1-2; D is ambiguous. The CDR3 length is 12 residues. Germline assignment: CDR1 MNHEY and CDR2 SMNVEV (reference sequence). Trimming cost V 4 bases and J 3 bases, with 6 bases left between them. The chain's CDR3 is CASSSVDYGYTF. In DNA form, the CDR3 reads TGTGCCAGCAGTTCCGTCGACTATGGCTACACCTTC.

The rearrangement joins TRBV6-1 to TRBJ1-2; 7 nucleotides agree with TRBD1. CDR3 size: 14 residues. V lost 3 bases to trimming and J lost 4 bases; unmatched junction nucleotides: 5. Germline loops: CDR1 MNHNS, CDR2 SASEGT. CDR3 protein: CASSESGGSYGYTF. CDR3 coding DNA: TGTGCCAGCAGTGAGTCAGGGGGTTCCTATGGCTACACCTTC.

The J gene is TRBJ2-1, the V gene TRBV27, with 11 bases aligning to TRBD2. V dropped 3 bases and J dropped 9; count of bases not matched to a gene: 4. This CDR3 is 14 amino acids long. Germline V gene sequence: CDR1 MNHEY, CDR2 SMNVEV (reference sequence). Here the CDR3 reads CASSFSGRAVEQFF. The DNA for the CDR3 is TGTGCCAGCAGTTTTAGCGGGAGGGCCGTTGAGCAGTTCTTC.

This clone has a single count. The chain uses TRBV6-6 and TRBJ1-3; D uncertain. This CDR3 is 11 amino acids long. The V gene lost 7 bases and the J gene lost 4 bases, with 5 bases spanning the gap. Germline lookup yields CDR1 MNHNY and CDR2 SVGAGI (reference sequence). CDR3 sequence: CASIQGNTIYF. The CDR3 nucleotides read TGTGCCAGCATTCAGGGAAACACCATATATTTT.

The chain has TRBV4-1 and TRBJ1-6; TRBD1 agrees at 8 bases. V shed 0 bases, J shed 8 bases, and the junction held 3 bases outside the gene matches. This CDR3 is built from 15 residues. Germline assignment: CDR1 MGHRA and CDR2 YSYEKL. In DNA, the CDR3 is TGCGCCAGCAGCCAAGATATACAGGGGGATTCACCCCTCCACTTT. Translation: CASSQDIQGDSPLHF.

The chain has TRBV3-1 (or the pseudogene TRBV3-2) and TRBJ1-5, with D hard to call. The V end lost 3 bases, the J end lost 0 bases, and 6 bases lay between the germline ends. The germline gives CDR1 LGHDT, CDR2 YNNKEL (reference sequence). There are 14 residues in the CDR3. The DNA for the CDR3 is TGTGCCAGCAGCCAGTATTATAGCAATCAGCCCCAGCATTTT. Protein sequence: CASSQYYSNQPQHF.

The rearrangement uses TRBV10-3 and TRBJ2-7; 14 nucleotides match TRBD2. The germline gives CDR1 ENHRY, CDR2 SYGVKD. The CDR3 has 15 residues. Trimming at V came to 6 bases and at J to 4 bases, leaving 5 bases not matched to a gene. The CDR3 DNA is TGTGCCATCAGAATGGGACTAGCGGGAGTGTACGAGCAGTACTTC. It yields the protein CAIRMGLAGVYEQYF.

As for this clone: The sample carries other DNA sequences with the same CDR3. The V call is TRBV7-2, the J call TRBJ1-1, with D perhaps TRBD1 (6 bases). The germline V gene encodes CDR1 SGHTA and CDR2 FQGNSA. V lost 5 bases and J 1 base, leaving 8 bases between the germline ends. The CDR3 is made up of 13 amino acids. The CDR3 protein is CASSAQGNTEAFF. In DNA, the CDR3 is TGTGCCAGCAGCGCACAGGGGAACACTGAAGCTTTCTTT. Based on the CDR3 plus reference TRBV7-2 and TRBJ1-1, the full variable domain is GAGVSQSPSNKVTEKGKDVELRCDPISGHTALYWYRQSLGQGLEFLIYFQGNSAPDKSGLPSDRFSAERTGGSVSTLTIQRTQQEDSAVYLCASSAQGNTEAFFGQGTRLTVV.

This clone was observed a handful of times. The chain is built from TRBV20-1 and TRBJ2-7, with unresolved D. The CDR3 sequence is 11 residues long. From germline, CDR1 is DFQATT and CDR2 SNEGSKA (reference sequence). Trimming removed 2 bases from V and 5 bases from J, with 7 bases in between. The CDR3 protein is CSARLVNEQYF. The CDR3 coding sequence is TGCAGTGCTAGACTAGTTAACGAGCAGTACTTC.

This clone was recorded a few times. The chain couples TRBV9 to TRBJ1-6; D ambiguous. CDR1 and CDR2 (germline): SGDLS, YYNGEE. V was cut by 0 bases and J by 6 bases, with 7 bases left in between. The CDR3 is 14 amino acids. The CDR3 bases are TGTGCCAGCAGCGTAGAAGGGAGTAATTCACCCCTCCACTTT. Translated, it gives CASSVEGSNSPLHF.

This sequence joins TRBV2 and TRBJ2-2; D is perhaps TRBD1 (6 bases). This CDR3 spans 16 amino acids. Trimming removed 3 bases at V and 5 bases at J, with 16 bases between. In germline, CDR1 is SNHLY, CDR2 FYNNEI. CDR3: CASSEINRVRTGELFF. In DNA form, the CDR3 reads TGTGCCAGCAGTGAGATAAACAGGGTTAGAACCGGGGAGCTGTTTTTT.

The chain links TRBV5-4 to TRBJ1-1; no reliable D call. The CDR3 length is 15 residues. Between the trimmed V and J ends, which lost 3 bases and 2 bases, there was a span of 14 bases. Germline V gene lookup returns CDR1 SGHNT and CDR2 YYREEE (reference sequence). The CDR3 sequence: CASSSLNSGNTEAFF. For the CDR3, the DNA is TGTGCCAGCAGCTCGCTAAATTCGGGTAACACTGAAGCTTTCTTT.

This sequence joins TRBV6-5 and TRBJ1-1; 9 nucleotides line up with TRBD1. Germline CDR1 reads MNHEY; CDR2 reads SVGAGI. CDR3 length: 14 residues. J was trimmed by 1 base and V by 6 bases; bases with no gene match: 3. The CDR3 coding sequence is TGTGCCAGCAGCGGACAGGGGTCGAACACTGAAGCTTTCTTT. This sequence encodes CASSGQGSNTEAFF.

The V call is TRBV6-2 or TRBV6-3, the J call TRBJ2-1; TRBD1 might be the D (5 bases). This CDR3 has 15 residues. V was cut by 6 bases and J by 7 bases, with 19 bases left in between. Germline values: CDR1 MNHEY, CDR2 SVGEGT. CDR3 nucleotide sequence: TGTGCCAGCAGCTGGTGGCAGGGATCTGGGAATGAGCAGTTCTTC. Its translation is CASSWWQGSGNEQFF.

This clone appeared a few times. CDR3 residues: CASSYSTDYNEQFF. The CDR3 nucleotides read TGTGCCAGCAGTTACTCGACAGACTACAATGAGCAGTTCTTC. The gene calls are TRBV6-2 or TRBV6-3 and TRBJ2-1; tentatively, D is TRBD1 (5 bases). V gave up 0 bases and J gave up 3 bases, with 6 bases separating them. CDR1 and CDR2 from the germline V gene are MNHEY and SVGEGT. This CDR3 region has 14 residues.

The chain carries TRBV7-2 and TRBJ1-5; 9 nucleotides match TRBD1. The CDR3 loop spans 17 amino acids. V shed 5 bases and J 5 bases; nucleotides not matched to a gene: 13. CDR1 and CDR2 (germline): SGHTA, FQGNSA. The CDR3 sequence: CASSPENRGQADQPQHF. In DNA, the CDR3 is TGTGCCAGCAGCCCAGAGAACAGGGGGCAGGCGGATCAGCCCCAGCATTTT.